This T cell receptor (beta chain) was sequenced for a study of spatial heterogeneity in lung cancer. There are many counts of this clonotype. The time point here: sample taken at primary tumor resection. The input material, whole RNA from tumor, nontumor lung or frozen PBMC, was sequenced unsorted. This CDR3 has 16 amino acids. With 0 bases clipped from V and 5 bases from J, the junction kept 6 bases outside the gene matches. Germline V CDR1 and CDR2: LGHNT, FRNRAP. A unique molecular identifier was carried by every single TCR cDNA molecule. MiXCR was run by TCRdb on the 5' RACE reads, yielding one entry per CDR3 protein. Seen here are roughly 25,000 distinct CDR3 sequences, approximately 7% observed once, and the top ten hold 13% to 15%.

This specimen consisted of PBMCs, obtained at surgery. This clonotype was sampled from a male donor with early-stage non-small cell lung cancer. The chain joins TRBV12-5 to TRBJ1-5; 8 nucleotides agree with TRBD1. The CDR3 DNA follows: TGTGCTAGTGGTTTGGTACAGGGGGACAACCATCAGCCCCAGCATTTT. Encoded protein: CASGLVQGDNHQPQHF.